This TCR beta chain was sequenced during a study of T cell repertoires in cytomegalovirus infection. Study overall: Matching HLA type and CMV infection were both indicated by public TCR beta signatures. Study results and limitations: Dominating the ex vivo response were HLA-C-restricted CMV-specific TCR beta clonotypes.

In TCRdb, the reads were re-called with MiXCR into one record per CDR3 protein. The table records approximately 1,000,000 distinct CDR3 sequences, 25% to 40% of them present only once. On this clonotype itself: Its specificity is unknown.

This clonotype was obtained from a human donor in good health (CMV status not recorded). Some clones in this sample may be carry-over from other donors' samples. This material consisted of cultured CD8+ T cells from PBMCs, taken from culture after CMV antigen stimulation.

Written as DNA, the CDR3 is TGCGCCATCTCGGGGGGACTCTACACCGGGGAGCTGTTTTTT. This translates into CAISGGLYTGELFF. The J gene is TRBJ2-2, the V gene TRBV23-1, with 7 positions matching TRBD2. TRBV23-1 counts as an open reading frame of uncertain function. The CDR3 loop spans 14 amino acids. Trimming removed 10 bases from V and 3 bases from J; junction bases left unmatched: 8.